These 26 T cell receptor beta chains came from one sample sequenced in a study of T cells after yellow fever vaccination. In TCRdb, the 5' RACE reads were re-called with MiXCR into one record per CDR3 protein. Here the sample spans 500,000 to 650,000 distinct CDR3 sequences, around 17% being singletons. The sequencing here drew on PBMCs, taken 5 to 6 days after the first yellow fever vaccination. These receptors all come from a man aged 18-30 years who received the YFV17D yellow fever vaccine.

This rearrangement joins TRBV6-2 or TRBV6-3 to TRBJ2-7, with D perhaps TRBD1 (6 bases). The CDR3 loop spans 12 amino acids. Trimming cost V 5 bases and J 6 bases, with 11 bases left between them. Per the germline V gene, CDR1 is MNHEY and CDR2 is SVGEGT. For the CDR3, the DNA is TGTGCCAGCAGTACAGGGTTTCCCGAGCAGTACGTC. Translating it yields CASSTGFPEQYV.

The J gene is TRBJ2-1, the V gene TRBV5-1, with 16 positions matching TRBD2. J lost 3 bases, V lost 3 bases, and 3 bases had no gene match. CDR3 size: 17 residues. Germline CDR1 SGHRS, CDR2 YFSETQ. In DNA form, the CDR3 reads TGCGCCAGCAGCTGGGGGACTAGCGGGGGGGACTACAATGAGCAGTTCTTC. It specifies CASSWGTSGGDYNEQFF. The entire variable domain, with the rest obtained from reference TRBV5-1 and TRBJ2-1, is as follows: KAGVTQTPRYLIKTRGQQVTLSCSPISGHRSVSWYQQTPGQGLQFLFEYFSETQRNKGNFPGRFSGRQFSNSRSEMNVSTLELGDSALYLCASSWGTSGGDYNEQFFGPGTRLTVL.

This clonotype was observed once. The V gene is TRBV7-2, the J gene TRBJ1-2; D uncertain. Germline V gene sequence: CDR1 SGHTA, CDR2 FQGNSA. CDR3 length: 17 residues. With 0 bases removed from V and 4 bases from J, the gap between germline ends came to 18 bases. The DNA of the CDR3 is TGTGCCAGCAGCTTAGCTAGCGTCACCGGGAAAATCTATGGCTACACCTTC. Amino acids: CASSLASVTGKIYGYTF.

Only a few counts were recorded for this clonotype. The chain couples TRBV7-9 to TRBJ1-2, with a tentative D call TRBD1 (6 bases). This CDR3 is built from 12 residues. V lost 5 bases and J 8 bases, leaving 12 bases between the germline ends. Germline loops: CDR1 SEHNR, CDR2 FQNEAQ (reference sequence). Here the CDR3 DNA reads TGTGCCAGCAGCCAAGGACAGTGGGGCTACACCTTC. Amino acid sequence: CASSQGQWGYTF.

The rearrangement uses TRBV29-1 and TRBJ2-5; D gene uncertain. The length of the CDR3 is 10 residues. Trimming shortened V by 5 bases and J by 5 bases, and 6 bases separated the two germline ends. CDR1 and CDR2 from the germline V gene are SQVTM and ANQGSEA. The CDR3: CSVMEETQYF. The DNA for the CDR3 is TGCAGCGTTATGGAGGAGACCCAGTACTTC.

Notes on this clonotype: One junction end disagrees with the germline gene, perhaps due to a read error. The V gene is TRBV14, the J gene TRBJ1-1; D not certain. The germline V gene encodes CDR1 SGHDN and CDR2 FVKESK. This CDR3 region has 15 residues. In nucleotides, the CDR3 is TGTGCCATCAGCCCTGGCCTCCTGGGTGGCACTGAAGCTTTCTTT. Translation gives CAISPGLLGGTEAFF.

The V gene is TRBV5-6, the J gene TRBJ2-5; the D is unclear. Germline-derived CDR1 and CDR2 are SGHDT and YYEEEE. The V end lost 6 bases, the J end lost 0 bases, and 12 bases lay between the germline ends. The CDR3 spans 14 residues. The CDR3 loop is CASTTDAYQETQYF. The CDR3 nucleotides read TGTGCCAGCACCACGGACGCGTACCAAGAGACCCAGTACTTC.

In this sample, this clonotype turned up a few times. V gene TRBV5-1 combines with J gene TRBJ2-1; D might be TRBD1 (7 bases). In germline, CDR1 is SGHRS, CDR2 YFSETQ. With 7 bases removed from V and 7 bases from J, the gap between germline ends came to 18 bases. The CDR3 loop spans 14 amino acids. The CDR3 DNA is TGCGCCAGCCGGATCCGGTCAGGGGGGAATGAGCAGTTCTTC. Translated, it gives CASRIRSGGNEQFF.

The CDR3 DNA sequence: TGTGCCAGCAGCCGGACAGGTAGAGAGCAGTACGTC. This encodes CASSRTGREQYV. V and J are TRBV5-6 and TRBJ2-7, with 7 positions matching TRBD1. The ends lost 4 bases at V and 7 bases at J; junction bases unmatched: 5. Germline V gene sequence: CDR1 SGHDT, CDR2 YYEEEE. The CDR3 totals 12 residues.

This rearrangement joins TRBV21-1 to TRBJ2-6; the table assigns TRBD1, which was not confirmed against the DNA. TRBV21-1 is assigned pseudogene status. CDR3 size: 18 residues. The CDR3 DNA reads TGTGCCAGCAGCAAAGCCCGCGGGGGCGGCTCTGGGGCCAACGTCCTGACTTTC. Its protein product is CASSKARGGGSGANVLTF.

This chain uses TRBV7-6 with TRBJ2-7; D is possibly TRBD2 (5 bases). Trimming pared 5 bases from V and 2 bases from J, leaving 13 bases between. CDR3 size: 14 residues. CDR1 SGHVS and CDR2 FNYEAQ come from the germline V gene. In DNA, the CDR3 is TGTGCCAGCAGCGCCCGGACTCACACCTACGAGCAGTACTTC. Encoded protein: CASSARTHTYEQYF.

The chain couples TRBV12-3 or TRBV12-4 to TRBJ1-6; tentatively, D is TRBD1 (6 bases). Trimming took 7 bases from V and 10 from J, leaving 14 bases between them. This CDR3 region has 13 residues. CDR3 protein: CASKGDGFSPLHF. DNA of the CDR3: TGTGCCAGCAAGGGGGACGGCTTCTCACCCCTCCACTTT.

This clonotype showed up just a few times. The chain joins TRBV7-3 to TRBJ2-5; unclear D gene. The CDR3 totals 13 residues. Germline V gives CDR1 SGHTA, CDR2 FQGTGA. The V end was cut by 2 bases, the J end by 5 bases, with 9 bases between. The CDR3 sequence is CASSLVMGETQYF. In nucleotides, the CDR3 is TGTGCCAGCAGCTTAGTTATGGGGGAGACCCAGTACTTC.

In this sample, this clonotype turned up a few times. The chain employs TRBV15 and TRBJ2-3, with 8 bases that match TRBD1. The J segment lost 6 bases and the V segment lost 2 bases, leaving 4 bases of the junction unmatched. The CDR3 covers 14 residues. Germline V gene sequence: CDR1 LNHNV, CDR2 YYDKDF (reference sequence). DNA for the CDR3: TGTGCCACCAGCAGACAGGGGGCCCTTGATACGCAGTATTTT. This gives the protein CATSRQGALDTQYF.

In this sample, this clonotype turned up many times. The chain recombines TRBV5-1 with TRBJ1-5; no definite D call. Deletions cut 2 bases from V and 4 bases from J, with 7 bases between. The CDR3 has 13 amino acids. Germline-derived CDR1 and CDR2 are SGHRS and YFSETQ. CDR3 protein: CASSFSGNQPQHF. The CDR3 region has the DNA TGCGCCAGCAGCTTTTCGGGTAATCAGCCCCAGCATTTT.

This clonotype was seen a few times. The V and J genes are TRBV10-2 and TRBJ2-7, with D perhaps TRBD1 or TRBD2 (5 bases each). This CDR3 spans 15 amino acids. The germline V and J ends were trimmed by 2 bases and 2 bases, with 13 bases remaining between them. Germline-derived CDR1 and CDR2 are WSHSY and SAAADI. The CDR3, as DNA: TGCGCCAGCAGTGAGGGGTGGGACCCCCCCTACGAGCAGTACTTC. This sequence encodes CASSEGWDPPYEQYF.

The CDR3 is CASSYRAGGRDYNEQFF. The DNA for the CDR3 is TGCGCCAGCAGCTACCGAGCGGGGGGGCGGGATTACAATGAGCAGTTCTTC. The chain links TRBV5-1 to TRBJ2-1; TRBD2 matches 10 bases. The germline CDR1 and CDR2 sequences are SGHRS and YFSETQ. V was clipped by 3 bases and J by 4 bases; unmatched bases: 10. This CDR3 spans 17 amino acids.

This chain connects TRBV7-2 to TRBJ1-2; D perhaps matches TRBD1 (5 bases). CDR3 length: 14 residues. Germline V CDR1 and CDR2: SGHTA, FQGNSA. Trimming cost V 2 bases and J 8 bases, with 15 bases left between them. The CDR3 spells CASSLSEGTGGYTF. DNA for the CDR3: TGTGCCAGCAGCTTATCAGAGGGCACAGGCGGCTACACCTTC.

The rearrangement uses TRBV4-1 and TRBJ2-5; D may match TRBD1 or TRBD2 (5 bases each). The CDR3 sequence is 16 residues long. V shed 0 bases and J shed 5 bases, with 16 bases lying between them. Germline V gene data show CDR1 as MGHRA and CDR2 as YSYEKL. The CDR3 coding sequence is TGCGCCAGCAGCCAAGATGAGGGGCAGTCGGCGGAGACCCAGTACTTC. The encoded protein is CASSQDEGQSAETQYF.

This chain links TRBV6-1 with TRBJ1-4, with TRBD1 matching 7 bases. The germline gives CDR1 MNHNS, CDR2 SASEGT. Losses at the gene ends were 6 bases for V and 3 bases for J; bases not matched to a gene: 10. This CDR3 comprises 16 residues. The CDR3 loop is CASSGTASAPNEKLFF. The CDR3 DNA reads TGTGCCAGCAGCGGGACAGCCTCGGCACCTAATGAAAAACTGTTTTTT.

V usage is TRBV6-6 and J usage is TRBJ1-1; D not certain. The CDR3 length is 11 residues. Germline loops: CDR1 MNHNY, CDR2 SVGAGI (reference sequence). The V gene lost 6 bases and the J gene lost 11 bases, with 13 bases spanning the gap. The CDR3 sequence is CASSPGRGAFF. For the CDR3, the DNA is TGTGCCAGCAGCCCTGGGCGAGGGGCTTTCTTT.

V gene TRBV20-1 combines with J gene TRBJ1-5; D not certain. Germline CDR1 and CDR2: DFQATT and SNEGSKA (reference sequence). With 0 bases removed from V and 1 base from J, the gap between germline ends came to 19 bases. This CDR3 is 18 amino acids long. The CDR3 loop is CSARDSTNPGRSNQPQHF. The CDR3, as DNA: TGCAGTGCTAGAGATTCAACAAATCCTGGACGGAGCAATCAGCCCCAGCATTTT.

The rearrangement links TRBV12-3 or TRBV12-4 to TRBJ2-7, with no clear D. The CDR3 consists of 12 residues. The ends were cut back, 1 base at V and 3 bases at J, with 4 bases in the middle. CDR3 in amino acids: CASSLDIYEQYF. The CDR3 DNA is TGTGCCAGCAGTTTAGACATCTACGAGCAGTACTTC.

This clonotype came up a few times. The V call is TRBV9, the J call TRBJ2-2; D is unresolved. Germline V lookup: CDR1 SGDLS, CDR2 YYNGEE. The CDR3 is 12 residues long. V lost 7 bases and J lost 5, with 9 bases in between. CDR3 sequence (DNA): TGTGCCAGCGGCAAAGAGACCGGGGAGCTGTTTTTT. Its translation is CASGKETGELFF.

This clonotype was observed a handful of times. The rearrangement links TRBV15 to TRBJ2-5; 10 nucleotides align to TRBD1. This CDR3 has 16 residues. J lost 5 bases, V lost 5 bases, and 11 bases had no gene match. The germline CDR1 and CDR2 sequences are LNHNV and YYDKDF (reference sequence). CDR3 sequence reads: CATSQRDRGLWETQYF. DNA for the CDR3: TGTGCCACCAGCCAAAGGGACAGGGGTTTGTGGGAGACCCAGTACTTC.

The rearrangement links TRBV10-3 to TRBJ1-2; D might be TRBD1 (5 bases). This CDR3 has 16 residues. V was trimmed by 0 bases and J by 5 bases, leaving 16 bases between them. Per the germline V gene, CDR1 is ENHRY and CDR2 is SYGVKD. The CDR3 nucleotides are TGTGCCATCAGTGAGTCTCCAACGGGGCGTTGGTATGGCTACACCTTC. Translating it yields CAISESPTGRWYGYTF.